This T cell receptor (beta chain) was sequenced in a study of blood T cell repertoires in COVID-19. About the study: Collection of acute and convalescent COVID-19 samples took place in the United States, Italy and Spain. T cells, B-cell-depleted T cells, or PBMCs provided the cDNA or gDNA that served as material.

In germline, CDR1 is LNHNV, CDR2 YYDKDF (reference sequence). Trimming took off 0 bases at V and 1 base at J, with 16 bases between the two ends. This CDR3 is 18 amino acids long. In the original analysis: Scientists estimated how many nucleated cells there were by amplifying reference gene primers. Produced via immunoSEQ multiplex PCR; TCRdb's table is partial and in-frame only. The DNA was the basis for D and trimming; V, J and clone size are from that table. Of approximately 150,000 clones in the sample, approximately 83% were seen once. The source material was peripheral blood. The TCR originated in a man aged 65 to 79 with acute or convalescent COVID-19. The chain is built from TRBV15 and TRBJ1-5; unclear D gene. This chain's CDR3 is CATSRDPRRVRSNQPQHF. The CDR3 DNA reads TGTGCCACCAGCAGAGATCCACGACGGGTTCGGAGCAATCAGCCCCAGCATTTT.